The source of this T cell receptor (beta chain) is a study of CD8 T cells in ankylosing spondylitis. By quantitative 5'-RACE with molecular barcodes, the TCR beta libraries were made. Via MiXCR, TCRdb re-called the 5' RACE reads, giving one row per CDR3 protein. The table has about 170,000 distinct CDR3 sequences, approximately 20% seen once. Concerning this clonotype: Its antigen is unknown.

Findings and limits, study-wide: A motif of 7 to 9 highly homologous TCR beta variants was seen as apparently characteristic of ankylosing spondylitis blood. A subset of motif variants has previously been described in the synovial fluid and blood of reactive arthritis. Clones tied to disease were said to be significantly enriched in matched ankylosing spondylitis synovial fluid.

The sample was blood, either unsorted or a sorted T cell fraction (not recorded which). This TCR was sampled from a male donor with ankylosing spondylitis or in good health (not recorded which).

As DNA, the CDR3 is TGTGCCAGCAGCTTGACAGTGGACAGATACGAGCAGTACTTC. The encoded protein is CASSLTVDRYEQYF. The rearrangement uses TRBV5-5 and TRBJ2-7; a possible D gene is TRBD1 (6 bases). The CDR3 extends over 14 amino acids. The ends were cut back, 1 base at V and 4 bases at J, with 12 bases in the middle. Germline-derived CDR1 and CDR2 are SGHKS and YYEKEE (reference sequence).